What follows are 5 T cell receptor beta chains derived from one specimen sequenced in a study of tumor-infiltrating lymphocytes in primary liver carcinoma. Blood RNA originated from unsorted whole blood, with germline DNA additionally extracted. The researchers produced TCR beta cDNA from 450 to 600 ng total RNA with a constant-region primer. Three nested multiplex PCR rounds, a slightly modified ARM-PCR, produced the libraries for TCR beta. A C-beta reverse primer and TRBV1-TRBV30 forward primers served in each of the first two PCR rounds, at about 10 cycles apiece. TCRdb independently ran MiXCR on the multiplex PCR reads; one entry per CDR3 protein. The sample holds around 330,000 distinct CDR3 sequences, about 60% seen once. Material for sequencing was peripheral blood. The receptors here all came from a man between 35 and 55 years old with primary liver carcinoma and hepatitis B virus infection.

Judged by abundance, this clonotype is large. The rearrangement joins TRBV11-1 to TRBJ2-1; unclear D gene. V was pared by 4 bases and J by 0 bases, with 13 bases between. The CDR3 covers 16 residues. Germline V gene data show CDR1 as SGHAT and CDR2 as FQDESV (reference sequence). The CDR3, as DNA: TGTGCCAGCAGCTCCTCCTCTGTCCTCTCCTACAATGAGCAGTTCTTC. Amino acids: CASSSSSVLSYNEQFF.

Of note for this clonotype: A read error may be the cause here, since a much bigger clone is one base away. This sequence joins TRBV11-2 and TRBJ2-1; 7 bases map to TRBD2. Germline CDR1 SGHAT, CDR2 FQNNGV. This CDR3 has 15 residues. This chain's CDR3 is CANSLGSGGWGEQFF. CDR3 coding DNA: TGTGCCAACAGCTTAGGCTCGGGAGGATGGGGTGAGCAGTTCTTC.

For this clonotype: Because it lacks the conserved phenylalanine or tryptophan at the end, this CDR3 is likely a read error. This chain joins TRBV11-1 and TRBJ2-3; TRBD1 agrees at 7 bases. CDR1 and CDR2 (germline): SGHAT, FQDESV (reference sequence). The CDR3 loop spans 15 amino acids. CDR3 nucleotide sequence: TGTGCCAGCAACTTAGTAGGACAGGAGCGAGATACGCAGTATCTT. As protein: CASNLVGQERDTQYL.

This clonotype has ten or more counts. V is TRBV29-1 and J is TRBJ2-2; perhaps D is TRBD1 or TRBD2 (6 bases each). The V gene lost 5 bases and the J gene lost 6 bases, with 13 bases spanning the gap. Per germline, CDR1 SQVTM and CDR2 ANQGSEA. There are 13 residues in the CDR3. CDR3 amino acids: CSVRPGGSGELFF. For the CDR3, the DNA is TGCAGCGTTAGGCCCGGGGGCTCCGGGGAGCTGTTTTTT.

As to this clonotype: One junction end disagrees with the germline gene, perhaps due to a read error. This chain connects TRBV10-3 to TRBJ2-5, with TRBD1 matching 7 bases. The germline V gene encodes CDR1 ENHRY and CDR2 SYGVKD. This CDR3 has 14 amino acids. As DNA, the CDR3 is TGTGCCACCAGTGAGACAGGGCATGGAGAGACCCAGTACTTC. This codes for CATSETGHGETQYF.